These T cell receptor beta chains were read from a single sample in a study of blood T cell repertoires in COVID-19. Clones were sequenced by immunoSEQ multiplex PCR, and TCRdb holds only the in-frame ones, with some missing. The sample lists 300,000 to 400,000 clones, 87% occurring once. The material sequenced was peripheral blood. These receptors were collected from a woman in her forties or fifties with COVID-19, enrolled during active disease. Both conserved end residues are part of each CDR3. A D gene is named only where the DNA matches it firmly. Rows give clone size only sometimes, using once, few, many, or a class for an expanded clone.

TRBD1 | TRBJ1-2 | - | 15 | TRBV6-6 | CASSFASTGSYGYTF | TGTGCCAGCAGTTTTGCATCGACAGGGTCCTATGGCTACACCTTC
- | TRBJ2-2 | few | 12 | TRBV6-6 | CASGTSTGELFF | TGTGCCAGCGGAACTAGCACCGGGGAGCTGTTTTTT
TRBD1 | TRBJ1-1 | - | 15 | TRBV3-1/TRBV3-2 | CASSQVTGFGTEAFF | TGTGCCAGCAGCCAAGTGACAGGGTTCGGGACTGAAGCTTTCTTT
- | TRBJ2-3 | - | 14 | TRBV5-6 | CASSVAPNTDTQYF | TGTGCCAGCAGCGTTGCGCCTAACACAGATACGCAGTATTTT
TRBD1 | TRBJ1-3 | - | 18 | TRBV15 | CATSRDKGQGASGNTIYF | TGTGCCACCAGCAGAGATAAAGGACAGGGGGCTTCTGGAAACACCATATATTTT
TRBD2 | TRBJ2-5 | - | 17 | TRBV27 | CASSLFSGGGLQETQYF | TGTGCCAGCAGTTTATTTAGCGGGGGAGGGCTCCAAGAGACCCAGTACTTC
- | TRBJ2-5 | - | 10 | TRBV20-1 | CSARGETQYF | TGCAGTGCTAGGGGCGAGACCCAGTACTTC
TRBD2 | TRBJ2-1 | - | 15 | TRBV7-2 | CASSLGFVAGARQFF | TGTGCCAGCAGCTTAGGCTTTGTAGCGGGAGCCAGGCAGTTCTTC
- | TRBJ2-7 | few | 13 | TRBV6-1 | CASSEPVPYEQYF | TGTGCCAGCAGTGAACCAGTACCTTACGAGCAGTACTTC
- | TRBJ2-7 | - | 14 | TRBV6-6 | CASSYAVESYEQYF | TGTGCCAGCAGTTACGCGGTGGAATCCTACGAGCAGTACTTC
- | TRBJ2-2 | - | 14 | TRBV19 | CASKNGLNTGELFF | TGTGCCAGTAAAAACGGACTAAACACCGGGGAGCTGTTTTTT
- | TRBJ2-2 | - | 14 | TRBV13 | CASSPRQRTGELFF | TGTGCCAGCAGCCCAAGACAGCGCACCGGGGAGCTGTTTTTT
- | TRBJ2-6 | - | 17 | TRBV19 | CASSIPRQRSGANVLTF | TGTGCCAGTAGTATACCACGACAGCGCTCTGGGGCCAACGTCCTGACTTTC
TRBD2 | TRBJ2-1 | - | 17 | TRBV24-1 | CATSEPTSGRGGNEQFF | TGTGCCACCAGTGAGCCTACTAGCGGGAGGGGGGGGAATGAGCAGTTCTTC
TRBD2 | TRBJ2-7 | - | 15 | TRBV7-3 | CASSSLAVHRGEQYF | TGTGCCAGCAGCTCCCTAGCGGTACACCGGGGGGAGCAGTACTTC
- | TRBJ2-7 | - | 12 | TRBV19 | CASSIAAYEQYF | TGTGCCAGTAGCATAGCGGCCTACGAGCAGTACTTC
- | TRBJ2-3 | - | 16 | TRBV27 | CASSLLTGVSTDTQYF | TGTGCCAGCAGTTTATTGACGGGAGTTAGTACAGATACGCAGTATTTT
- | TRBJ1-5 | once | 15 | TRBV5-1 | CASSPTGDRNQPQHF | TGCGCCAGCAGCCCGACAGGAGATCGCAATCAGCCCCAGCATTTT
TRBD2 | TRBJ2-1 | - | 13 | TRBV13 | CASSLKVGGTWVF | TGTGCCAGCAGCTTAAAGGTGGGGGGGACTTGGGTCTTC
- | TRBJ2-2 | - | 16 | TRBV4-1 | CASSFPRAGRGGELFF | TGCGCCAGCAGCTTCCCTAGGGCGGGAAGGGGCGGGGAGCTGTTTTTT
- | TRBJ1-5 | - | 16 | TRBV19 | CASSIDALRANQPQHF | TGTGCCAGTAGTATAGATGCGCTCCGTGCCAATCAGCCCCAGCATTTT
TRBD2 | TRBJ2-7 | - | 15 | TRBV6-1 | CASSEGASGAYEQYF | TGTGCCAGCAGTGAAGGAGCTAGCGGGGCCTACGAGCAGTACTTC
TRBD2 | TRBJ2-1 | - | 17 | TRBV4-3 | CASSQDGGRVNYNEQFF | TGCGCCAGCAGCCAAGACGGTGGGAGGGTCAATTACAATGAGCAGTTCTTC
TRBD1 | TRBJ1-1 | - | 13 | TRBV5-1 | CASKDRENTEAFF | TGCGCCAGCAAGGACAGGGAGAACACTGAAGCTTTCTTT
TRBD2 | TRBJ2-3 | many | 16 | TRBV5-1 | CASSGTTSGSTDTQYF | TGCGCCAGCAGCGGCACGACTAGCGGGAGCACAGATACGCAGTATTTT
TRBD2 | TRBJ2-1 | - | 19 | TRBV9 | CASSVGDRGLAGGHHEQFF | TGTGCCAGCAGCGTAGGGGACAGGGGACTAGCGGGAGGACACCATGAGCAGTTCTTC
- | TRBJ1-3 | - | 14 | TRBV18 | CASSIQGTGNTIYF | TGTGCCAGCTCAATACAGGGTACTGGAAACACCATATATTTT
- | TRBJ2-5 | - | 13 | TRBV4-2 | CASSSGGYETQYF | TGTGCCAGCAGCTCGGGCGGGTATGAGACCCAGTACTTC
- | TRBJ1-5 | - | 14 | TRBV6-5 | CASSLGQNNQPQHF | TGTGCCAGCAGTTTAGGACAAAACAATCAGCCCCAGCATTTT
TRBD1 | TRBJ2-7 | - | 13 | TRBV6-5 | CASSYDRGYEQYF | TGTGCCAGCAGTTACGACAGGGGCTACGAGCAGTACTTC
- | TRBJ1-2 | - | 16 | TRBV21-1 | CASSKEWTGATYGYTF | TGTGCCAGCAGCAAAGAATGGACAGGTGCCACCTATGGCTACACCTTC
- | TRBJ2-5 | once | 13 | TRBV5-6 | CASSLAGRETQYF | TGTGCCAGCAGCTTAGCGGGCCGAGAGACCCAGTACTTC
- | TRBJ2-7 | - | 15 | TRBV3-1/TRBV3-2 | CASSQDPRVGYEQYF | TGTGCCAGCAGCCAAGACCCCAGGGTCGGCTACGAGCAGTACTTC
- | TRBJ2-1 | - | 17 | TRBV6-2/TRBV6-3 | CASSGGPTNSDYNEQFF | TGTGCCAGCAGCGGCGGGCCGACCAATTCGGACTACAATGAGCAGTTCTTC
- | TRBJ1-2 | - | 16 | TRBV25-1 | CASSDRSQTGRYGYTF | TGTGCCAGCAGTGACCGATCGCAAACAGGTCGCTATGGCTACACCTTC
TRBD2 | TRBJ2-2 | - | 15 | TRBV19 | CASSVAGGPGGELFF | TGTGCCAGTAGTGTGGCGGGAGGGCCTGGCGGGGAGCTGTTTTTT
- | TRBJ2-1 | - | 15 | TRBV5-1 | CASSLVAGTYNEQFF | TGCGCCAGCAGCTTGGTTGCGGGGACCTACAATGAGCAGTTCTTC
TRBD2 | TRBJ2-1 | - | 16 | TRBV7-9 | CASSLAAGGPVNEQFF | TGTGCCAGCAGCTTGGCGGCGGGAGGGCCGGTAAATGAGCAGTTCTTC
TRBD2 | TRBJ2-7 | - | 14 | TRBV3-1/TRBV3-2 | CASSQGGTQYEQYF | TGTGCCAGCAGCCAGGGGGGGACCCAATACGAGCAGTACTTC
- | TRBJ2-2 | - | 17 | TRBV4-1 | CASSQPNSHANTGELFF | TGCGCCAGCAGCCAACCTAACAGCCACGCGAACACCGGGGAGCTGTTTTTT
TRBD2 | TRBJ2-5 | - | 16 | TRBV14 | CASSPYGRAWQETQYF | TGTGCCAGCAGCCCGTACGGGAGGGCCTGGCAAGAGACCCAGTACTTC
- | TRBJ1-1 | - | 16 | TRBV18 | CASSPLSAVSNTEAFF | TGTGCCAGCTCACCACTCTCCGCAGTCTCGAACACTGAAGCTTTCTTT